One and the same sample provided the 11 T cell receptor beta chains below, sequenced in a study of a mutant IDH1 vaccine in newly diagnosed glioma. The time point is: week 47, end of study. Every vaccine dose comprised 300 ug of mutant IDH1 20-mer peptide plus topical imiquimod. The antigens for these receptors are not known. Measured with immunoSEQ multiplex PCR; TCRdb has only the in-frame clones, and not every one. The repertoire has over 30,000 clones, approximately 87% of them found once; the top ten carry approximately 12%. The specimen comprised PBMCs, sampled from a glioma patient whose treatment included an IDH1 peptide vaccine. The receptors were sampled from a woman aged 30 to 39 with glioma.

The rearrangement links TRBV5-1 to TRBJ1-1; possibly TRBD1 for D (5 bases). This CDR3 has 15 residues. Trimming cost V 0 bases and J 5 bases, with 14 bases left between them. Per the germline V gene, CDR1 is SGHRS and CDR2 is YFSETQ. The CDR3 reads CASSLDSHGGTEAFF. CDR3 coding DNA: TGCGCCAGCAGCTTGGACAGCCACGGGGGAACTGAAGCTTTCTTT.

The V gene is TRBV29-1, the J gene TRBJ2-7; TRBD2 aligns across 7 bases. CDR3 size: 12 residues. The V segment lost 7 bases and the J segment 7 bases; nucleotides outside the gene matches: 10. Germline CDR1 and CDR2: SQVTM and ANQGSEA. The CDR3 DNA sequence: TGCAGCGCATTCGGACCAGCGGGGGAGCAGTACTTC. It encodes CSAFGPAGEQYF.

The chain recombines TRBV2 with TRBJ1-5; D is undetermined. Germline V CDR1 and CDR2: SNHLY, FYNNEI. The CDR3 has 14 amino acids. V dropped 3 bases and J dropped 6 bases, with 12 bases sitting between them. DNA for the CDR3: TGTGCCAGCAGTGATATCGGGGTCGGTCAGCCCCAGCATTTT. The encoded protein is CASSDIGVGQPQHF. The full variable domain, rest sourced from reference TRBV2 and TRBJ1-5, is EPEVTQTPSHQVTQMGQEVILRCVPISNHLYFYWYRQILGQKVEFLVSFYNNEISEKSEIFDDQFSVERPDGSNFTLKIRSTKLEDSAMYFCASSDIGVGQPQHFGDGTRLSIL.

This clone was recorded a few times. The genes are TRBV11-3 and TRBJ2-2, with TRBD2 matching over 13 bases. The CDR3 extends over 15 amino acids. Germline V gene sequence: CDR1 SGHNT, CDR2 YENEEA. Trimming cost V 5 bases and J 5 bases; bases outside gene matches: 2. The CDR3 reads CASSPGLAGTGELFF. DNA of the CDR3: TGTGCCAGCAGCCCGGGACTAGCGGGAACCGGGGAGCTGTTTTTT. The variable domain in full, completed from reference TRBV11-3 and TRBJ2-2, reads EAGVVQSPRYKIIEKKQPVAFWCNPISGHNTLYWYLQNLGQGPELLIRYENEEAVDDSQLPKDRFSAERLKGVDSTLKIQPAELGDSAVYLCASSPGLAGTGELFFGEGSRLTVL.

This rearrangement joins TRBV18 to TRBJ2-6; a possible D gene is TRBD1 (6 bases). Deletions cut 3 bases from V and 9 bases from J, with 12 bases between. Germline V CDR1 and CDR2: KGHSH, LQKENI. The length of the CDR3 is 14 residues. The CDR3 nucleotides read TGTGCCAGCTCACCGCTTGTACAGGGCAACGTCCTGACTTTC. Protein: CASSPLVQGNVLTF.

In this sample, this clone turned up once. The chain is built from TRBV13 and TRBJ2-3; D unresolved. Germline CDR1 and CDR2: PRHDT and FYEKMQ (reference sequence). The V end was cut by 0 bases, the J end by 2 bases, with 9 bases between. The CDR3 is 15 amino acids. CDR3: CASSLGPPFTDTQYF. The CDR3, as DNA: TGTGCCAGCAGCTTAGGCCCCCCGTTCACAGATACGCAGTATTTT. Together with reference TRBV13 and TRBJ2-3, the CDR3 gives the full variable domain: AAGVIQSPRHLIKEKRETATLKCYPIPRHDTVYWYQQGPGQDPQFLISFYEKMQSDKGSIPDRFSAQQFSDYHSELNMSSLELGDSALYFCASSLGPPFTDTQYFGPGTRLTVL.

The chain is built from TRBV27 and TRBJ1-6, with TRBD1 matching over 11 bases. The V segment lost 8 bases and the J segment 4 bases; nucleotides outside the gene matches: 1. There are 14 residues in the CDR3. CDR1 and CDR2 from the germline V gene are MNHEY and SMNVEV (reference sequence). This CDR3 reads CASRDRGYNSPLHF. For the CDR3, the DNA is TGTGCCAGCCGGGACAGGGGGTATAATTCACCCCTCCACTTT.

The rearrangement joins TRBV6-5 to TRBJ1-1; TRBD1 might be the D (5 bases). There are 14 residues in the CDR3. The germline gives CDR1 MNHEY, CDR2 SVGAGI. The CDR3 DNA reads as TGTACCACCGGGGCTTCGCCTATGAACACTGAAGCTTTCTTT. This sequence encodes CTTGASPMNTEAFF.

This sequence joins TRBV7-2 and TRBJ1-2, with a tentative D call TRBD1 (5 bases). The CDR3 has 14 amino acids. The germline V gene has CDR1 SGHTA and CDR2 FQGNSA. Trimming stripped 1 base from V and 4 bases from J, with 10 bases between. CDR3 coding DNA: TGTGCCAGCAGCTTAGGAGGGGATCCCTATGGCTACACCTTC. This encodes CASSLGGDPYGYTF.

The chain is built from TRBV7-8 and TRBJ1-1; D is uncertain. Trimming stripped 1 base from V and 1 base from J, with 10 bases between. The germline V gene has CDR1 SGHVS and CDR2 FQNEAQ. There are 15 residues in the CDR3. The CDR3 spells CASSLGQRPNTEAFF. The CDR3 DNA reads as TGTGCCAGCAGCTTAGGGCAGCGCCCGAACACTGAAGCTTTCTTT.

The rearrangement uses TRBV6-5 and TRBJ1-4; D perhaps matches TRBD1 (5 bases). The CDR3 has 15 residues. The germline V and J ends were trimmed by 4 bases and 8 bases, with 17 bases remaining between them. Germline V gene data show CDR1 as MNHEY and CDR2 as SVGAGI. CDR3 nucleotide sequence: TGTGCCAGCAGTTCCCCAGCGGGGGAGGGCGAAAAACTGTTTTTT. Translated: CASSSPAGEGEKLFF.